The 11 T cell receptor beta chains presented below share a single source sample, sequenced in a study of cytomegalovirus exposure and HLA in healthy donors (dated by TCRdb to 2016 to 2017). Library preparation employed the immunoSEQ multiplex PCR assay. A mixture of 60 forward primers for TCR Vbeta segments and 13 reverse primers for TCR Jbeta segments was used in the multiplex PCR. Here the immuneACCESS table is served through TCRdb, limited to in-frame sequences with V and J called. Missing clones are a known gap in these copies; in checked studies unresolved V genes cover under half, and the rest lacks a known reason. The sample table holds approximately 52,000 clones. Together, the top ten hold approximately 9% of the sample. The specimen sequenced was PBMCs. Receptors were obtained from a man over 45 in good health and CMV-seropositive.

CDR3 nucleotide sequence: TGTGCCAGCTCACCTCACCCGGACAGGGAGGCCCCAGGGCAGTACTTC. This encodes CASSPHPDREAPGQYF. This rearrangement joins TRBV18 to TRBJ2-7, with TRBD1 identical over 8 bases. J gave up 9 bases and V 3 bases, and 16 bases lay outside the gene matches. This CDR3 is 16 amino acids long. Per the germline V gene, CDR1 is KGHSH and CDR2 is LQKENI.

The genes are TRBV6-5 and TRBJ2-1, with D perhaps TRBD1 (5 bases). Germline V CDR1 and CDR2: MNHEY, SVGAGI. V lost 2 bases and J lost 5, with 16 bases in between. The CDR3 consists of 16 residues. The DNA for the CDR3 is TGTGCCAGCAGTTACGGACGAAGGGGTAGGGACAATGAGCAGTTCTTC. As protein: CASSYGRRGRDNEQFF.

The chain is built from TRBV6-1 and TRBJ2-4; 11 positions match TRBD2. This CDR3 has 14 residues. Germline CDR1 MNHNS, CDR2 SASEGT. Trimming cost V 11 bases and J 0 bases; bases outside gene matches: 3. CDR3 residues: CASGLAEAKNIQYF. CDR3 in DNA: TGTGCCTCGGGACTAGCGGAAGCCAAAAACATTCAGTACTTC.

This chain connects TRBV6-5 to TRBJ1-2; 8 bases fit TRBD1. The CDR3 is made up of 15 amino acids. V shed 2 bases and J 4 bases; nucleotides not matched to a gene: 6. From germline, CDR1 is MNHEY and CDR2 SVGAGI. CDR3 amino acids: CASSYRDRGTYGYTF. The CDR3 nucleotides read TGTGCCAGCAGTTACCGTGACAGGGGAACCTATGGCTACACCTTC.

CDR3 in amino acids: CARSPTDSNNEQFF. The CDR3 region has the DNA TGTGCCAGAAGCCCCACGGACAGTAACAATGAGCAGTTCTTC. The rearrangement joins TRBV5-3 to TRBJ2-1, with D possibly TRBD1 on 6 matching bases. TRBV5-3 is marked as an open reading frame, function uncertain. V was trimmed by 4 bases and J by 5 bases, leaving 13 bases between them. The CDR3 consists of 14 residues.

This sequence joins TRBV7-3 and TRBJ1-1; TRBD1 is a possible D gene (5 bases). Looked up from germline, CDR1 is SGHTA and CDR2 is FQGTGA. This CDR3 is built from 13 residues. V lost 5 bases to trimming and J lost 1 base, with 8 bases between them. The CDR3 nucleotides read TGTGCCAGCAGCGACGGGGGGAACACTGAAGCTTTCTTT. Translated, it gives CASSDGGNTEAFF.

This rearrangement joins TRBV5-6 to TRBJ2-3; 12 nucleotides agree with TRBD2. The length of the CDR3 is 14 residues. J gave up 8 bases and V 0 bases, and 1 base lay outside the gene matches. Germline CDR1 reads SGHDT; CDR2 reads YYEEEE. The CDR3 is CASSLGLAGVTQYF. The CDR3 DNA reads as TGTGCCAGCAGCTTGGGACTAGCGGGAGTTACGCAGTATTTT.

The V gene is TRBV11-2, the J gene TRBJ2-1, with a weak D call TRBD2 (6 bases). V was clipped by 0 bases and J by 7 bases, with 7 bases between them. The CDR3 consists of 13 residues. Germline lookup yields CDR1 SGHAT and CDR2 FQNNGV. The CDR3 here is CASSLEAGNEQFF. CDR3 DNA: TGTGCCAGCAGCTTAGAGGCGGGGAATGAGCAGTTCTTC.

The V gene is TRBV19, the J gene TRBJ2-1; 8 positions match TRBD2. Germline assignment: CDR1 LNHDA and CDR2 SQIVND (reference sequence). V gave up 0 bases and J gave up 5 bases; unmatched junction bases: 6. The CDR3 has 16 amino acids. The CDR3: CASSIDGAGGDNEQFF. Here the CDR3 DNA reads TGTGCCAGTAGTATAGACGGGGCGGGGGGCGACAATGAGCAGTTCTTC.

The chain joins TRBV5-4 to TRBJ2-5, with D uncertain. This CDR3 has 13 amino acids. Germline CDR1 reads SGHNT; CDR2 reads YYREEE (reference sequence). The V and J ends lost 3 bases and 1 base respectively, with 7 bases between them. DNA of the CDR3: TGTGCCAGCAGCTCTAATTTCCAAGAGACCCAGTACTTC. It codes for CASSSNFQETQYF.

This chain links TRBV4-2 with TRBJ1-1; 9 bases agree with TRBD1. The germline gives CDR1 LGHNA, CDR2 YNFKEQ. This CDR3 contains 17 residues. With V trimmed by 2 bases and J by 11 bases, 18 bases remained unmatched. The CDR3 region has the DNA TGTGCCAGCAGCCAAAAGGGCCCCGGGACAGGGACTTATAACGCTTTCTTT. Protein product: CASSQKGPGTGTYNAFF.